The 11 T cell receptor beta chains presented below share a single source sample, sequenced in a study of Graves' ophthalmopathy and Graves' hyperthyroidism. RNA transcripts were the template, and TCR beta CDR3 regions were amplified from them. First-round RT-PCR with HTBI primers preceded a second-round multiplex PCR. TCRdb re-called the multiplex PCR reads through MiXCR, storing one row per CDR3 protein. The data show about 170,000 distinct CDR3 sequences, 30% to 45% seen once. Material for sequencing was peripheral blood. Every receptor here comes from a woman aged 35 to 49 with Graves' ophthalmopathy.

There are many counts of this clonotype. The chain links TRBV15 to TRBJ1-3; possibly TRBD1 for D (5 bases). CDR1 and CDR2 (germline): LNHNV, YYDKDF (reference sequence). Trimming cost V 0 bases and J 4 bases, with 7 bases left between them. The CDR3 length is 14 residues. Written as DNA, the CDR3 is TGTGCCACCAGCAGAGATGCAGGGGGAAACACCATATATTTT. This codes for CATSRDAGGNTIYF.

This clonotype was observed many times. The chain recombines TRBV4-1 with TRBJ1-2; TRBD1 matches 9 bases. In germline, CDR1 is MGHRA, CDR2 YSYEKL. The CDR3 is 16 amino acids. V gave up 0 bases and J gave up 7 bases; unmatched junction bases: 9. Written as DNA, the CDR3 is TGCGCCAGCAGCCAAGAAGGGACAGGGACCAGCCGTGGCTACACCTTC. Its translation is CASSQEGTGTSRGYTF.

The sample holds many counts of this clonotype. This sequence joins TRBV12-5 and TRBJ2-7; D is ambiguous. The CDR3 runs 11 residues. Trimming shortened V by 6 bases and J by 3 bases, and 6 bases separated the two germline ends. Per germline, CDR1 LGHNT and CDR2 FRNRAP. This CDR3 is CASGLNYEQYF. The CDR3 nucleotides are TGTGCTAGTGGCCTAAACTACGAGCAGTACTTC.

This clonotype was recorded many times. V is TRBV13 and J is TRBJ2-7; TRBD2 aligns across 7 bases. CDR3 length equals 13 residues. Germline CDR1 is PRHDT and CDR2 is FYEKMQ (reference sequence). V shed 5 bases and J 4 bases; nucleotides not matched to a gene: 5. The CDR3 DNA reads TGTGCCAGCAGCCTGACGGGACTATACGAGCAGTACTTC. This codes for CASSLTGLYEQYF.

The sample holds one count of this clonotype. The chain employs TRBV6-4 and TRBJ1-1, with a weak D call TRBD1 (6 bases). The CDR3 length is 13 residues. Germline V gives CDR1 MRHNA, CDR2 SNTAGT. Trimming removed 3 bases from V and 7 bases from J, with 12 bases in between. Here the CDR3 reads CASSEWGAVEAFF. DNA for the CDR3: TGTGCCAGCAGTGAATGGGGGGCGGTTGAAGCTTTCTTT.

The J gene is TRBJ1-5, the V gene TRBV28; no clear D. Germline values: CDR1 MDHEN, CDR2 SYDVKM. Trimming pared 4 bases from V and 6 bases from J, leaving 7 bases between. This CDR3 spans 12 amino acids. The CDR3 sequence is CASSSPSQPQHF. Written as DNA, the CDR3 is TGTGCCAGCAGTTCCCCCTCTCAGCCCCAGCATTTT. The variable domain in full, with the rest retrieved from reference TRBV28 and TRBJ1-5, is DVKVTQSSRYLVKRTGEKVFLECVQDMDHENMFWYRQDPGLGLRLIYFSYDVKMKEKGDIPEGYSVSREKKERFSLILESASTNQTSMYLCASSSPSQPQHFGDGTRLSIL.

The V and J genes are TRBV28 and TRBJ1-2, with 12 bases fitting TRBD1. The germline V gene has CDR1 MDHEN and CDR2 SYDVKM. The junction had 7 bases not matched to a gene; V was cut back by 7 bases and J by 7 bases. The CDR3 is 14 residues long. The CDR3 sequence: CASKSRDRGLGYTF. In DNA, the CDR3 is TGTGCCAGCAAAAGCCGGGACAGGGGGCTTGGCTACACCTTC.

The CDR3 region is CASSLRRDQGMNTGELFF. The CDR3 DNA reads as TGTGCCAGCAGCCTGAGACGGGATCAGGGGATGAACACCGGGGAGCTGTTTTTT. The chain uses TRBV6-2 or TRBV6-3 and TRBJ2-2, with TRBD1 as a possible D gene (6 bases). V lost 6 bases, J lost 1 base, and 21 bases lay in between. The CDR3 runs to 18 residues. Germline CDR1 MNHEY, CDR2 SVGEGT.

This clonotype was counted at least ten times. This chain uses TRBV12-3 or TRBV12-4 with TRBJ1-1; D gene ambiguous. Trimming took off 7 bases at V and 4 bases at J, with 10 bases between the two ends. This CDR3 comprises 12 residues. Written as DNA, the CDR3 is TGTGCCAGCATTTGGGGTAGCACTGAAGCTTTCTTT. Protein sequence: CASIWGSTEAFF.

This clonotype was seen only a few times. This CDR3 reads CASSEYSGIEETQYF. The CDR3 DNA reads as TGTGCCAGCAGTGAATATTCAGGGATAGAAGAGACCCAGTACTTC. This sequence joins TRBV25-1 and TRBJ2-5, with a weak D call TRBD1 (5 bases). V shed 0 bases and J shed 3 bases, with 11 bases lying between them. Germline V gene data show CDR1 as MGHDK and CDR2 as SYGVNS. This CDR3 region has 15 residues.

The V call is TRBV7-9, the J call TRBJ1-5; D unclear. From germline, CDR1 is SEHNR and CDR2 FQNEAQ (reference sequence). This CDR3 is built from 13 residues. Trimming cost V 3 bases and J 4 bases, with 7 bases left between them. CDR3 nucleotides: TGTGCCAGCAGCTTTGATGGAAATCAGCCCCAGCATTTT. Encoded protein: CASSFDGNQPQHF. Variable domain in full (rest from reference TRBV7-9 and TRBJ1-5): DTGVSQNPRHKITKRGQNVTFRCDPISEHNRLYWYRQTLGQGPEFLTYFQNEAQLEKSRLLSDRFSAERPKGSFSTLEIQRTEQGDSAMYLCASSFDGNQPQHFGDGTRLSIL.